The T cell receptor (beta chain) described here comes from a study of blood T cell repertoires in COVID-19. Clones were sequenced by immunoSEQ multiplex PCR, and TCRdb holds only the in-frame ones, with some missing. The repertoire consists of 180,000 or so clones, with 75% to 90% occurring once and the leading ten covering 10% to 15%. This clone was seen only a few times. The specimen was PBMCs or T cells enriched from blood (not recorded which). The source of this sequence is a woman aged 55-75 years who had recovered from COVID-19.

CDR3 DNA: TGTGCCCCTAAGGCGGATTTCAAAAACATTCAGTACTTC. It specifies CAPKADFKNIQYF. The chain employs TRBV6-5 and TRBJ2-4; D unresolved. This CDR3 contains 13 residues. The V gene lost 11 bases and the J gene lost 3 bases, with 14 bases spanning the gap. Germline values: CDR1 MNHEY, CDR2 SVGAGI.